These T cell receptor beta chains were read from a single sample in a study of PD-1 blockade in classical Hodgkin lymphoma. Generated by immunoSEQ multiplex PCR, the TCRdb table keeps only in-frame clones and is missing some. There are 25,000 to 30,000 clones in the sample; around 92% occur only once, and under 0.4% lies in the top ten. The sequenced material came from CD4+ T cells from blood. These receptors were obtained from a human donor with classical Hodgkin lymphoma. The CDR3 runs from the conserved cysteine through the conserved F or W. The order of the fields is V gene, J gene, clone size, CDR3 protein. Size is omitted from some rows. Given values are once, few, many or a class for expanded clones.

v_gene: TRBV5-8
j_gene: TRBJ1-2
abundance: .
CDR3aa: CASSLGIGIYGYTF

v_gene: TRBV11-2
j_gene: TRBJ1-1
abundance: few
CDR3aa: CASSLGEMNTEAFF

v_gene: TRBV18
j_gene: TRBJ2-7
abundance: .
CDR3aa: CASSISGASYEQYF

v_gene: TRBV10-1
j_gene: TRBJ2-7
abundance: .
CDR3aa: CASVPIGGTSYEQYF

v_gene: TRBV28
j_gene: TRBJ1-2
abundance: few
CDR3aa: CASSAPGSPSGYTF

v_gene: TRBV5-5
j_gene: TRBJ1-2
abundance: .
CDR3aa: CASSLGGGIGYTF

v_gene: TRBV5-4
j_gene: TRBJ1-3
abundance: .
CDR3aa: CASSLVGAGNTIYF

v_gene: TRBV27
j_gene: TRBJ1-2
abundance: .
CDR3aa: CASSPQTGAAVYGYTF

v_gene: TRBV29-1
j_gene: TRBJ2-3
abundance: .
CDR3aa: CSVPTSVTDTQYF

v_gene: TRBV13
j_gene: TRBJ2-5
abundance: .
CDR3aa: CASSRPGLAGETQYF

v_gene: TRBV28
j_gene: TRBJ2-7
abundance: .
CDR3aa: CASSVAGVPLRYEQYF

v_gene: TRBV28
j_gene: TRBJ1-1
abundance: .
CDR3aa: CASSATGPQGAEAFF

v_gene: TRBV15
j_gene: TRBJ2-2
abundance: .
CDR3aa: CATSREGRPDTGELFF

v_gene: TRBV2
j_gene: TRBJ2-7
abundance: .
CDR3aa: CASNYRGRAAEQYF

v_gene: TRBV19
j_gene: TRBJ2-4
abundance: .
CDR3aa: CASSQTGVSEMNIQYF

v_gene: TRBV30
j_gene: TRBJ2-5
abundance: once
CDR3aa: CAWTGGRGVQETQYF

v_gene: TRBV19
j_gene: TRBJ1-5
abundance: once
CDR3aa: CASSPLGDGNQPQHF

v_gene: TRBV7-3
j_gene: TRBJ2-1
abundance: once
CDR3aa: CASSSLGLASYNEQFF

v_gene: TRBV27
j_gene: TRBJ1-5
abundance: .
CDR3aa: CASRPTGSNQPQHF

v_gene: TRBV28
j_gene: TRBJ2-7
abundance: once
CDR3aa: CASSSPSGRAGREQYF

v_gene: TRBV5-1
j_gene: TRBJ2-1
abundance: once
CDR3aa: CASSPRLADNEQFF

v_gene: TRBV7-2
j_gene: TRBJ1-2
abundance: once
CDR3aa: CASSLAGGRGYGYTF